This T cell receptor (beta chain) is drawn from a study of blood T cells in healthy people across ages. The second PCR ran roughly 7 to 12 cycles with a sample-barcoded 5' primer and J-beta primers. TCRdb passed the 5' RACE reads through MiXCR, listing each CDR3 protein once. The profile shows hundreds of thousands of distinct CDR3 sequences, around 48% of them singletons. The CDR3 contains 16 residues. Per the germline V gene, CDR1 is DFQATT and CDR2 is SNEGSKA (reference sequence). The clonotype originates from a woman aged 60-75 years in good health. V and J are TRBV20-1 and TRBJ2-1, with unresolved D. Judging by the DNA end, TRBJ2-7 fits better; the J call may be wrong. The sequencing input was blood. CDR3 sequence (DNA): TGCAGTGCTACCCAAATGACTCGTCCGACCTACAATGAGCAGTACTTC. Its protein product is CSATQMTRPTYNEQYF.